This record covers a single T cell receptor (beta chain). TCRdb reanalysed the RT-PCR reads using MiXCR and keeps one entry per CDR3 protein. The table includes about 540,000 distinct CDR3 sequences, under 30% detected once. This specimen belongs to a study of response to subunit inactivated influenza vaccine. Germline lookup yields CDR1 SNHLY and CDR2 FYNNEI. CDR3 length: 14 residues. V lost 8 bases to trimming and J lost 5 bases, with 18 bases between them. This same sample was also part of a study on T cells expressing NK-cell markers. From that paper: The authors generated TCR beta cDNA through 5'RACE template switching with UMIs. There were seven HCMV-seropositive donors and one seronegative donor among the eight sequenced. The contribution of dominant NKG2C+ clonotypes to CD8+ T cells in roughly 6 donors was roughly 1.0-7.5%. One observes that, in a handful of donors, these clonotypes were also the leading ones within the CD3+CD56-NKG2C+ fraction. Questions lingered over whether expanded NKG2C+ T cell clones were HCMV-specific.

This receptor was taken from a man between 45 and 60 years old who received an inactivated influenza vaccine. The V call is TRBV2, the J call TRBJ1-1; a weak D match, TRBD1 (5 bases). The input for sequencing was CD4+ T cells sorted from PBMCs, taken approximately 13 days after vaccination. The CDR3 loop reads CASSARRGETEAFF. DNA for the CDR3: TGTGCCAGCTCCGCAAGGCGGGGGGAGACTGAAGCTTTCTTT.